Shown below are 30 T cell receptor beta chains from a single sample sequenced in a study of B cell selection in AIRE deficiency. Assay: immunoSEQ multiplex PCR; the TCRdb copy retains only in-frame clones and omits some. The sample contains about 26,000 clones, over 80% of which appear only once. Regulatory T cells were sorted as CD4+CD25hiCD127low/negative cells. The specimen sequenced was CD4+CD25+ Tregs sorted from PBMCs. Receptors were obtained from a human donor in good health.

V and J are TRBV7-2 and TRBJ1-5, with 7 bases that match TRBD1. The germline CDR1 and CDR2 sequences are SGHTA and FQGNSA. V was clipped by 3 bases and J by 5 bases; unmatched bases: 10. There are 16 residues in the CDR3. The CDR3 is CASSFGTVNPHQPQHF. The DNA for the CDR3 is TGTGCCAGCAGCTTTGGGACAGTCAACCCCCATCAGCCCCAGCATTTT.

Sample share makes this clone medium-sized (0.01 to 0.1%). One end of the junction varies from germline; a read error may be responsible. Distinct nucleotide sequences in the sample also encode this CDR3. The chain recombines TRBV5-1 with TRBJ1-2; D perhaps matches TRBD1 (6 bases). This CDR3 region has 15 residues. Per germline, CDR1 SGHRS and CDR2 YFSETQ. The CDR3 nucleotides are TGCGCCAGCAGTTTGGGCCAGGGGCTGAACTATGGCTACACCTTC. It codes for CASSLGQGLNYGYTF.

The gene calls are TRBV2 and TRBJ2-7, with D possibly TRBD1 on 5 matching bases. Trimming shortened V by 6 bases and J by 1 base, and 7 bases separated the two germline ends. The CDR3 spans 12 residues. Germline-derived CDR1 and CDR2 are SNHLY and FYNNEI. CDR3 in amino acids: CASRYRSYEQYF. DNA of the CDR3: TGTGCCAGCAGGTACAGGTCCTACGAGCAGTACTTC. Looking up the rest from reference TRBV2 and TRBJ2-7 gives the full variable domain: EPEVTQTPSHQVTQMGQEVILRCVPISNHLYFYWYRQILGQKVEFLVSFYNNEISEKSEIFDDQFSVERPDGSNFTLKIRSTKLEDSAMYFCASRYRSYEQYFGPGTRLTVT.

This clone was seen a single time. V usage is TRBV7-8 and J usage is TRBJ2-2; 7 positions match TRBD2. V was clipped by 7 bases and J by 4 bases; unmatched bases: 6. The CDR3 runs 14 residues. Germline CDR1 SGHVS, CDR2 FQNEAQ. This CDR3 reads CASTKWGGTGELFF. CDR3 sequence (DNA): TGTGCCAGCACCAAGTGGGGGGGCACCGGGGAGCTGTTTTTT.

The chain recombines TRBV19 with TRBJ2-7, with 7 bases lining up with TRBD1. Trimming removed 4 bases from V and 9 bases from J; junction bases left unmatched: 3. Per germline, CDR1 LNHDA and CDR2 SQIVND (reference sequence). The CDR3 has 11 residues. The CDR3 sequence: CASSNRGSQYF. The CDR3 nucleotides are TGTGCCAGTAGTAACAGGGGCTCGCAGTACTTC.

This chain uses TRBV6-5 with TRBJ1-2; no definite D call. CDR3 length: 15 amino acids. Germline CDR1 reads MNHEY; CDR2 reads SVGAGI. V dropped 7 bases and J dropped 2 bases, with 17 bases sitting between them. Here the CDR3 reads CASTQKGFRNYGYTF. In DNA form, the CDR3 reads TGTGCCAGCACCCAAAAAGGGTTTCGAAACTATGGCTACACCTTC.

This clone was recorded once. The V call is TRBV29-1, the J call TRBJ2-1, with TRBD1 as a possible D gene (5 bases). V was trimmed by 5 bases and J by 8 bases, leaving 13 bases between them. The CDR3 has 12 residues. Per the germline V gene, CDR1 is SQVTM and CDR2 is ANQGSEA. This chain's CDR3 is CSVSRGSDEQFF. CDR3 nucleotides: TGCAGCGTTTCTAGGGGAAGTGATGAGCAGTTCTTC.

This chain links TRBV14 with TRBJ1-2; D is unresolved. The CDR3 sequence is 14 residues long. Germline values: CDR1 SGHDN, CDR2 FVKESK. The germline V and J ends were trimmed by 4 bases and 4 bases, with 13 bases remaining between them. The CDR3 protein is CASSPAGVPYGYTF. The CDR3 DNA sequence: TGTGCCAGCAGCCCAGCAGGTGTGCCCTATGGCTACACCTTC. The full variable domain, with the rest looked up from reference TRBV14 and TRBJ1-2, is EAGVTQFPSHSVIEKGQTVTLRCDPISGHDNLYWYRRVMGKEIKFLLHFVKESKQDESGMPNNRFLAERTGGTYSTLKVQPAELEDSGVYFCASSPAGVPYGYTFGSGTRLTVV.

This chain connects TRBV13 to TRBJ1-6; D may be TRBD1 (6 bases). CDR1 and CDR2 (germline): PRHDT, FYEKMQ (reference sequence). Trimming left V 4 bases short and J 14 bases short, with 18 bases between. The length of the CDR3 is 14 residues. The CDR3: CASSYLLDRQSLHF. In nucleotides, the CDR3 is TGTGCCAGCAGCTACCTTCTCGACAGGCAGTCCCTCCACTTT.

This clone appeared once. The rearrangement links TRBV5-4 to TRBJ1-1; the D gene is possibly TRBD1 (5 bases). Deletions cut 3 bases from V and 1 base from J, with 19 bases between. This CDR3 comprises 17 residues. Germline V gene sequence: CDR1 SGHNT, CDR2 YYREEE (reference sequence). CDR3 sequence: CASSSPRGTLTNTEAFF. CDR3 nucleotide sequence: TGTGCCAGCAGCTCACCACGCGGGACCTTAACGAACACTGAAGCTTTCTTT.

The V gene is TRBV18, the J gene TRBJ2-5, with 8 positions matching TRBD1. The germline gives CDR1 KGHSH, CDR2 LQKENI. This CDR3 contains 15 residues. J gave up 4 bases and V 3 bases, and 7 bases lay outside the gene matches. The CDR3 loop is CASSPPDRAGETQYF. Here the CDR3 DNA reads TGTGCCAGCTCACCGCCGGACAGGGCCGGAGAGACCCAGTACTTC.

The chain combines TRBV4-3 with TRBJ1-1; a weak D match, TRBD1 (6 bases). Trimming removed 0 bases from V and 11 bases from J, with 13 bases in between. The CDR3 loop spans 13 amino acids. Germline V lookup: CDR1 LGHNA, CDR2 YSLEER. The chain's CDR3 is CASSQDGGGTAFF. The CDR3 DNA is TGCGCCAGCAGCCAAGATGGGGGGGGCACGGCTTTCTTT.

The V gene is TRBV6-4, the J gene TRBJ2-3; D may be TRBD2 (7 bases). V shed 6 bases and J shed 6 bases, with 13 bases lying between them. The CDR3 is made up of 13 amino acids. Germline V gene sequence: CDR1 MRHNA, CDR2 SNTAGT. The CDR3 sequence: CASRGGAMDTQYF. CDR3 DNA sequence: TGTGCCAGCAGGGGGGGGGCCATGGATACGCAGTATTTT.

This chain's CDR3 is CASSPRTGGPYEQYF. The DNA of the CDR3 is TGCGCCAGCAGCCCTCGGACAGGGGGTCCCTACGAGCAGTACTTC. The chain is built from TRBV5-1 and TRBJ2-7; 10 nucleotides agree with TRBD1. V dropped 4 bases and J dropped 2; count of bases not matched to a gene: 6. The CDR3 loop spans 15 amino acids. Germline V gene sequence: CDR1 SGHRS, CDR2 YFSETQ.

The chain uses TRBV7-9 and TRBJ1-3; a weak D match, TRBD1 (5 bases). This CDR3 is built from 12 residues. Germline V gives CDR1 SEHNR, CDR2 FQNEAQ (reference sequence). V was trimmed by 8 bases and J by 7 bases, leaving 12 bases between them. The chain's CDR3 is CASPPEGNTIYF. The DNA of the CDR3 is TGTGCCAGCCCCCCGGAGGGGAACACCATATATTTT.

This clone was seen only once. The chain employs TRBV7-2 and TRBJ1-2; D gene ambiguous. The germline CDR1 and CDR2 sequences are SGHTA and FQGNSA. V gave up 2 bases and J gave up 4 bases, with 11 bases separating them. The CDR3 has 14 residues. The CDR3 region has the DNA TGTGCCAGCAGCTTATCTGGTACAGTCTATGGCTACACCTTC. Residues: CASSLSGTVYGYTF.

Details on this clone: This specimen includes other DNA sequences encoding the same CDR3. V usage is TRBV5-1 and J usage is TRBJ2-7, with 7 bases that match TRBD1. The germline V gene has CDR1 SGHRS and CDR2 YFSETQ. The CDR3 sequence is 12 residues long. Unmatched junction bases numbered 3, after V lost 5 bases and J lost 4 bases. The DNA of the CDR3 is TGCGCCAGCAGTCTACAGGGGTACGAGCAGTACTTC. This translates into CASSLQGYEQYF.

The chain uses TRBV29-1 and TRBJ2-4; 7 bases match TRBD2. CDR1 is SQVTM and CDR2 is ANQGSEA in the germline V gene. With V trimmed by 6 bases and J by 7 bases, 9 bases remained unmatched. This CDR3 spans 13 amino acids. The CDR3 region has the DNA TGCAGCGTCCGCCCGGGACTACGTAACATTCAGTACTTC. This sequence encodes CSVRPGLRNIQYF.

This clone came up a few times. The V call is TRBV27, the J call TRBJ2-7, with TRBD1 matching 7 bases. The CDR3 is 12 residues long. J gave up 3 bases and V 5 bases, and 1 base lay outside the gene matches. Germline V lookup: CDR1 MNHEY, CDR2 SMNVEV (reference sequence). This CDR3 is CASSRTGYEQYF. The CDR3 DNA follows: TGTGCCAGCAGTCGGACAGGCTACGAGCAGTACTTC.

This clone has just one count. The chain uses TRBV11-2 and TRBJ2-1; D gene uncertain. The ends were cut back, 3 bases at V and 0 bases at J, with 9 bases in the middle. CDR1 is SGHAT, CDR2 FQNNGV, per germline. There are 15 residues in the CDR3. Written as DNA, the CDR3 is TGTGCCAGCAGCTTGGGCCAGAGCTCCTACAATGAGCAGTTCTTC. Translating it yields CASSLGQSSYNEQFF.

The rearrangement uses TRBV30 and TRBJ2-7, with a possible D match to TRBD1 (5 bases). The germline V and J ends were trimmed by 5 bases and 4 bases, with 21 bases remaining between them. From germline, CDR1 is GTSNPN and CDR2 SVGIG (reference sequence). CDR3 length: 15 residues. The CDR3 loop reads CAWGKQQALTYEQYF. The CDR3 nucleotides are TGTGCCTGGGGGAAACAACAGGCCCTTACTTACGAGCAGTACTTC.

This clone has just one count. The genes are TRBV2 and TRBJ1-1, with 7 bases fitting TRBD1. Germline assignment: CDR1 SNHLY and CDR2 FYNNEI. This CDR3 spans 13 amino acids. V shed 8 bases and J 4 bases; nucleotides not matched to a gene: 7. The CDR3 spells CASGRQGGTEAFF. In nucleotides, the CDR3 is TGTGCCAGCGGGCGGCAGGGGGGCACTGAAGCTTTCTTT.

The chain carries TRBV2 and TRBJ1-1; D not certain. CDR3 length: 14 residues. Trimming took off 3 bases at V and 5 bases at J, with 13 bases between the two ends. Germline lookup yields CDR1 SNHLY and CDR2 FYNNEI. The CDR3 sequence: CASSDGKIGTEAFF. The CDR3 bases are TGTGCCAGCAGTGATGGGAAGATCGGAACTGAAGCTTTCTTT.

The V gene is TRBV4-1, the J gene TRBJ2-7; D is perhaps TRBD1 or TRBD2 (6 bases each). Trimming cost V 0 bases and J 4 bases, with 13 bases left between them. The germline CDR1 and CDR2 sequences are MGHRA and YSYEKL. The CDR3 length is 15 residues. The CDR3 reads CASSQDKKGGYEQYF. Written as DNA, the CDR3 is TGCGCCAGCAGCCAAGATAAGAAGGGGGGATACGAGCAGTACTTC.

About this clone: The same CDR3 is also encoded by other DNA sequences in this sample. The CDR3 DNA is TGTGCCAGCTCACCAAGGCAGGGGGGCTACGAGCAGTACTTC. This sequence encodes CASSPRQGGYEQYF. The gene calls are TRBV18 and TRBJ2-7, with a tentative D call TRBD1 (7 bases). Germline-derived CDR1 and CDR2 are KGHSH and LQKENI. The CDR3 runs to 14 residues. The V end lost 2 bases, the J end lost 3 bases, and 11 bases lay between the germline ends.

The chain recombines TRBV6-6 with TRBJ2-5; 9 bases are shared with TRBD2. Germline V gives CDR1 MNHNY, CDR2 SVGAGI (reference sequence). Unmatched junction bases numbered 4, after V lost 7 bases and J lost 1 base. The CDR3 totals 14 residues. The CDR3 sequence: CASIAGGFQETQYF. CDR3 coding DNA: TGTGCCAGCATCGCGGGGGGGTTCCAAGAGACCCAGTACTTC.

The CDR3 loop reads CASSPLTGVNTEAFF. The CDR3 region has the DNA TGCGCCAGCAGCCCCCTGACAGGGGTGAACACTGAAGCTTTCTTT. V usage is TRBV5-1 and J usage is TRBJ1-1, with 8 bases matching TRBD1. The trim removed 4 bases at V and 0 bases at J, leaving 5 bases unmatched. This CDR3 has 15 amino acids. Per germline, CDR1 SGHRS and CDR2 YFSETQ.

The rearrangement joins TRBV6-5 to TRBJ1-2; perhaps TRBD1 as D (6 bases). The V and J ends lost 4 bases and 1 base respectively, with 10 bases between them. Germline-derived CDR1 and CDR2 are MNHEY and SVGAGI. This CDR3 is 14 amino acids long. The CDR3 reads CASSSSGVNYGYTF. The CDR3 nucleotides are TGTGCCAGCAGTTCATCAGGGGTTAACTATGGCTACACCTTC.

The chain has TRBV6-1 and TRBJ2-7, with TRBD1 matching 7 bases. V shed 2 bases and J 7 bases; nucleotides not matched to a gene: 2. CDR3 length: 12 amino acids. From germline, CDR1 is MNHNS and CDR2 SASEGT. The CDR3, as DNA: TGTGCCAGCAGTGAACGACAGGGAGAGCAGTACTTC. Residues: CASSERQGEQYF.

The J gene is TRBJ1-3, the V gene TRBV28; no reliable D call. The CDR3 covers 16 residues. Germline V lookup: CDR1 MDHEN, CDR2 SYDVKM. The V end was cut by 1 base, the J end by 0 bases, with 10 bases between. The DNA for the CDR3 is TGTGCCAGCAGTTTATCAACGCACTCCTCTGGAAACACCATATATTTT. Protein product: CASSLSTHSSGNTIYF.